The 24 T cell receptor beta chains presented below share a single source sample, sequenced in a study of blood T cell repertoires in COVID-19. Clones were sequenced by immunoSEQ multiplex PCR, and TCRdb holds only the in-frame ones, with some missing. The data contain about 84,000 clones, around four fifths of them singletons. Sequencing input: peripheral blood. Receptors were obtained from an elderly man with active or convalescent COVID-19.

The chain employs TRBV15 and TRBJ1-1; the D is unclear. The CDR3 is made up of 15 amino acids. CDR1 and CDR2 from the germline V gene are LNHNV and YYDKDF (reference sequence). The ends were cut back, 0 bases at V and 6 bases at J, with 14 bases in the middle. CDR3 bases: TGTGCCACCAGCAGAGATGAAGGAGGCGGGTCTGAAGCTTTCTTT. Its translation is CATSRDEGGGSEAFF.

V gene TRBV7-9 combines with J gene TRBJ1-4; 7 bases are shared with TRBD1. The CDR3 spans 14 residues. Germline V gene data show CDR1 as SEHNR and CDR2 as FQNEAQ (reference sequence). J gave up 8 bases and V 1 base, and 4 bases lay outside the gene matches. The CDR3 spells CASSLEGAWEKLFF. The CDR3 coding sequence is TGTGCCAGCAGCTTAGAGGGGGCTTGGGAAAAACTGTTTTTT.

Comment on this clone: An end of the junction differs from the germline gene, which may be a read error. CDR3 coding DNA: TGTGCCGGCAGTGATCGAGAGCGGTTCCAAGAGACCCAGTACTTC. Its translation is CAGSDRERFQETQYF. The J gene is TRBJ2-5, the V gene TRBV6-1; the D gene is possibly TRBD2 (5 bases). The CDR3 has 15 amino acids. Germline V gene lookup returns CDR1 MNHNS and CDR2 SASEGT.

This clone was counted a single time. The CDR3 DNA reads as TGTGCCAGCAGCTCCACAGGGCCCGGCACTGAAGCTTTCTTT. Amino acids: CASSSTGPGTEAFF. The chain is built from TRBV5-6 and TRBJ1-1, with D maybe TRBD1 (6 bases). This CDR3 region has 14 residues. CDR1 SGHDT and CDR2 YYEEEE come from the germline V gene. The germline V and J ends were trimmed by 3 bases and 4 bases, with 13 bases remaining between them.

CDR3 region: CASSIDRGLSPLHF. DNA of the CDR3: TGTGCCAGCAGCATCGACAGGGGGCTGTCACCCCTCCACTTT. This chain connects TRBV7-2 to TRBJ1-6; 10 nucleotides agree with TRBD1. Germline V gene lookup returns CDR1 SGHTA and CDR2 FQGNSA. Trimming took 5 bases from V and 10 from J; bases not matched to a gene: 5. CDR3 length: 14 amino acids.

This clone was found a few times. Written as DNA, the CDR3 is TGTGCCAGCAGTAACAGCCCCACTGAAGCTTTCTTT. Protein sequence: CASSNSPTEAFF. The chain is built from TRBV14 and TRBJ1-1; D is uncertain. The V end lost 6 bases, the J end lost 4 bases, and 9 bases lay between the germline ends. CDR1 SGHDN and CDR2 FVKESK come from the germline V gene. The CDR3 loop spans 12 amino acids.

This clone has a handful of counts. The chain links TRBV7-3 to TRBJ1-1; perhaps TRBD1 as D (5 bases). V lost 5 bases and J 4 bases, leaving 20 bases between the germline ends. Germline V CDR1 and CDR2: SGHTA, FQGTGA. The CDR3 has 16 amino acids. CDR3 protein: CASSIGGVIRSTEAFF. The CDR3 nucleotides are TGTGCCAGCAGCATTGGGGGGGTAATCAGGAGCACTGAAGCTTTCTTT.

The sample holds one count of this clone. This rearrangement joins TRBV5-1 to TRBJ1-1, with a weak D call TRBD1 (5 bases). The ends were cut back, 1 base at V and 8 bases at J, with 9 bases in the middle. Germline loops: CDR1 SGHRS, CDR2 YFSETQ. The CDR3 is 12 residues long. This CDR3 is CASSLLQGEAFF. CDR3 DNA sequence: TGCGCCAGCAGCTTGTTGCAGGGAGAAGCTTTCTTT.

The chain is built from TRBV28 and TRBJ1-5; D might be TRBD1 (5 bases). V was clipped by 8 bases and J by 4 bases, with 9 bases between them. The germline V gene has CDR1 MDHEN and CDR2 SYDVKM. This CDR3 contains 12 residues. DNA for the CDR3: TGTGCCAGCCTGACAGAAAATCAGCCCCAGCATTTT. This sequence encodes CASLTENQPQHF.

V is TRBV3-1 (or the pseudogene TRBV3-2) and J is TRBJ1-2; a weak D match, TRBD1 (6 bases). The CDR3 is 14 amino acids. V lost 1 base and J lost 8, with 14 bases in between. The germline gives CDR1 LGHDT, CDR2 YNNKEL (reference sequence). CDR3 nucleotide sequence: TGTGCCAGCAGCCAAGTACAGGGTTCGGGAGGCTACACCTTC. This codes for CASSQVQGSGGYTF.

The chain uses TRBV28 and TRBJ1-5, with 7 positions matching TRBD1. Germline V gene sequence: CDR1 MDHEN, CDR2 SYDVKM. The length of the CDR3 is 17 residues. V was pared by 6 bases and J by 0 bases, with 11 bases of the junction left unmatched. Here the CDR3 reads CASSGQGGASSNQPQHF. The CDR3 bases are TGTGCCAGCAGCGGACAAGGGGGCGCAAGTAGCAATCAGCCCCAGCATTTT.

This clone was observed once. The chain is built from TRBV2 and TRBJ2-2, with TRBD1 as a possible D gene (5 bases). The V end lost 8 bases, the J end lost 0 bases, and 10 bases lay between the germline ends. Germline V gene sequence: CDR1 SNHLY, CDR2 FYNNEI. The CDR3 extends over 14 amino acids. CDR3 DNA sequence: TGTGCCAGCCTCCAGGGATCGAACACCGGGGAGCTGTTTTTT. Encoded protein: CASLQGSNTGELFF.

CDR3 residues: CAWGPAAPSPRRTF. CDR3 DNA sequence: TGTGCCTGGGGCCCCGCGGCTCCGAGCCCTCGCCGGACCTTC. The V gene is TRBV30, the J gene TRBJ1-2; D not resolved. This CDR3 spans 14 amino acids. Germline lookup yields CDR1 GTSNPN and CDR2 SVGIG (reference sequence). The V and J ends lost 5 bases and 14 bases respectively, with 27 bases between them.

This rearrangement joins TRBV10-1 to TRBJ1-1, with D tentatively TRBD1 (5 bases). In germline, CDR1 is WNHNN, CDR2 SYGVQD (reference sequence). This CDR3 region has 15 residues. V shed 4 bases and J shed 3 bases, with 15 bases lying between them. Here the CDR3 DNA reads TGCGCCAGCAGTGTTTCGGCAGGGCTCGACACTGAAGCTTTCTTT. It encodes CASSVSAGLDTEAFF.

The chain recombines TRBV19 with TRBJ1-4; TRBD1 is a possible D gene (5 bases). CDR3 length: 15 amino acids. Germline V gives CDR1 LNHDA, CDR2 SQIVND (reference sequence). V was cut by 5 bases and J by 0 bases, with 10 bases left in between. CDR3 nucleotides: TGTGCCAGTAGTCAACAGGAGACAACTAATGAAAAACTGTTTTTT. It specifies CASSQQETTNEKLFF.

V gene TRBV3-1 (or the pseudogene TRBV3-2) combines with J gene TRBJ2-1; 13 positions match TRBD2. The V gene end was trimmed by 4 bases and the J gene end by 2 bases; junction bases not matched to a gene: 2. CDR1 and CDR2 from the germline V gene are LGHDT and YNNKEL (reference sequence). The CDR3 runs to 16 residues. This CDR3 is CASSLGTSGAYNEQFF. Written as DNA, the CDR3 is TGTGCCAGCAGCCTTGGGACTAGCGGGGCCTACAATGAGCAGTTCTTC.

The chain has TRBV18 and TRBJ2-3; 10 nucleotides match TRBD1. V was clipped by 2 bases and J by 1 base; unmatched bases: 6. CDR1 and CDR2 from the germline V gene are KGHSH and LQKENI. The CDR3 is made up of 17 amino acids. The CDR3 nucleotides are TGTGCCAGCTCACCAGTGATGGGGACAGGGGGCACAGATACGCAGTATTTT. Translating gives CASSPVMGTGGTDTQYF.

The chain uses TRBV5-4 and TRBJ2-7; D gene unclear. V lost 4 bases to trimming and J lost 4 bases, with 12 bases between them. There are 13 residues in the CDR3. The V gene's germline CDR1 is SGHNT and CDR2 YYREEE (reference sequence). This chain's CDR3 is CASSPEAGYEQYF. The CDR3 DNA reads as TGTGCCAGCAGCCCCGAAGCCGGGTACGAGCAGTACTTC.

The chain couples TRBV19 to TRBJ1-2; tentative D call: TRBD1 (6 bases). The CDR3 consists of 13 residues. V lost 8 bases and J lost 4, with 14 bases in between. Germline V lookup: CDR1 LNHDA, CDR2 SQIVND (reference sequence). The CDR3 DNA reads TGTGCCAGTTCCCAAGGGGGATTCTATGGCTACACCTTC. Amino acid sequence: CASSQGGFYGYTF. The full variable domain, in which reference TRBV19 and TRBJ1-2 provide the parts outside the CDR3, is DGGITQSPKYLFRKEGQNVTLSCEQNLNHDAMYWYRQDPGQGLRLIYYSQIVNDFQKGDIAEGYSVSREKKESFPLTVTSAQKNPTAFYLCASSQGGFYGYTFGSGTRLTVV.

The V call is TRBV2, the J call TRBJ2-5; TRBD2 might be the D (6 bases). Trimming shortened V by 7 bases and J by 2 bases, and 17 bases separated the two germline ends. The CDR3 runs 15 residues. CDR1 and CDR2 (germline): SNHLY, FYNNEI. CDR3 sequence (DNA): TGTGCCAGCACGGAGACTAGATCCGTTCAAGAGACCCAGTACTTC. Protein: CASTETRSVQETQYF.

The gene calls are TRBV2 and TRBJ1-6; tentative D call: TRBD1 (5 bases). Per the germline V gene, CDR1 is SNHLY and CDR2 is FYNNEI. The CDR3 contains 14 residues. With 1 base removed from V and 13 bases from J, the gap between germline ends came to 14 bases. The CDR3 loop is CASSEGGAELPLHF. The CDR3 DNA is TGTGCCAGCAGTGAAGGCGGGGCCGAGTTGCCCCTCCACTTT.

V is TRBV6-1 and J is TRBJ1-4; D ambiguous. The CDR3 runs 13 residues. Trimming pared 2 bases from V and 8 bases from J, leaving 9 bases between. Germline V gene sequence: CDR1 MNHNS, CDR2 SASEGT. The CDR3 sequence is CASSENMAEKLFF. CDR3 DNA: TGTGCCAGCAGTGAAAACATGGCCGAAAAACTGTTTTTT.

There are a few counts of this clone. The CDR3 loop is CSALQGYGYTF. The CDR3 DNA reads TGCAGTGCTCTACAGGGCTATGGCTACACCTTC. The chain is built from TRBV20-1 and TRBJ1-2; TRBD1 is a possible D gene (6 bases). Looked up from germline, CDR1 is DFQATT and CDR2 is SNEGSKA (reference sequence). V was shortened by 5 bases and J by 4 bases, with 8 bases between the two germline ends. This CDR3 region has 11 residues.

V gene TRBV4-3 combines with J gene TRBJ2-1; the match to TRBD2 covers 7 bases. J lost 2 bases, V lost 1 base, and 5 bases had no gene match. The V gene's germline CDR1 is LGHNA and CDR2 YSLEER. There are 16 residues in the CDR3. CDR3 region: CASSQASGGTYNEQFF. The CDR3 DNA is TGCGCCAGCAGCCAAGCTTCGGGAGGCACCTACAATGAGCAGTTCTTC.